These 19 T cell receptor beta chains were sequenced from one sample in a study of tumor-infiltrating lymphocytes in oesophageal squamous cell carcinoma. In TCRdb, the PCR reads were re-called with MiXCR into one record per CDR3 protein. The sample contains about 12,000 distinct CDR3 sequences, around 59% of which appear only once. The specimen was esophageal tumor tissue. The receptors were sampled from a female donor with esophageal squamous cell carcinoma.

This clonotype was observed a few times. The gene calls are TRBV28 and TRBJ2-4; 12 nucleotides match TRBD2. Per germline, CDR1 MDHEN and CDR2 SYDVKM. This CDR3 is built from 17 residues. V dropped 3 bases and J dropped 1; count of bases not matched to a gene: 4. The CDR3 nucleotides are TGTGCCAGCAGTTTCCCTAGCGGGGGGGCCGCCAAAAACATTCAGTACTTC. It specifies CASSFPSGGAAKNIQYF.

This clonotype was detected only once. This may come from a read error, since a much larger clone is one base off. The gene calls are TRBV7-2 and TRBJ2-6; TRBD1 agrees at 7 bases. The CDR3 length is 14 residues. Germline CDR1 SGHTA, CDR2 FQGNSA. CDR3 DNA: TGTGCCAGCAGCACGGACAGGCAATCCTACGAGAAGTACTTC. It translates to CASSTDRQSYEKYF.

The chain recombines TRBV7-9 with TRBJ1-2, with 10 bases identical to TRBD1. CDR3 length: 16 amino acids. Germline V lookup: CDR1 SEHNR, CDR2 FQNEAQ (reference sequence). J was trimmed by 4 bases and V by 5 bases; bases with no gene match: 10. CDR3 coding DNA: TGTGCCAGCAGCGCAGATAACCGGGACAGGGGCTATGGCTACACCTTC. It is translated as CASSADNRDRGYGYTF.

This clonotype was observed once. The chain is built from TRBV10-1 and TRBJ2-1; the D is unclear. V was cut by 6 bases and J by 0 bases, with 12 bases left in between. Germline V gene sequence: CDR1 WNHNN, CDR2 SYGVQD (reference sequence). The CDR3 is 15 residues long. Here the CDR3 reads CASSDLGRSYNEQFF. For the CDR3, the DNA is TGCGCCAGCAGCGATCTAGGACGCTCCTACAATGAGCAGTTCTTC.

This clonotype has just a few counts. The J gene is TRBJ2-5, the V gene TRBV7-2; 7 bases match TRBD2. The end of the DNA aligns better with TRBJ2-1, so the J call may be wrong. This CDR3 region has 14 residues. CDR1 SGHTA and CDR2 FQGNSA come from the germline V gene. The CDR3 DNA sequence: TGTGCCAGCAGCTTTCCTAGCGGACCGCGTGAGCAGTTCTTC. Residues: CASSFPSGPREQFF.

The J gene is TRBJ2-5, the V gene TRBV7-6; D might be TRBD1 (6 bases). V lost 2 bases to trimming and J lost 5 bases, with 15 bases between them. This CDR3 contains 15 residues. In germline, CDR1 is SGHVS, CDR2 FNYEAQ. DNA of the CDR3: TGTGCCAGCAGCTTATCATTCTTGAGGGGGGAGACCCAGTACTTC. Translation gives CASSLSFLRGETQYF.

This clonotype occurred a few times. The conserved closing phenylalanine or tryptophan is absent in this CDR3, likely reflecting a read error. It is unclear where the CDR3 begins or ends on the DNA, so no DNA is shown, and the CDR3 is as TCRdb lists it. The chain employs TRBV7-8 and TRBJ2-5; the D call of TRBD1 is as the table states it, not checked on the DNA. 16 amino acids form the CDR3, both terminal residues included. CDR1 is SGHVS, CDR2 FQNEAQ, per germline. The CDR3 here is CASSKKQGSYGYTFGS.

The J gene is TRBJ2-5, the V gene TRBV12-3 or TRBV12-4; 14 positions match TRBD2. With the DNA end fitting TRBJ2-1 better, the J assignment may be wrong. The CDR3 runs to 20 residues. The CDR3 DNA reads as TGTGCCAGCAGTCCTTCGCCGGGACTAGCGGGGGTGTTTGGGTCGGGTGAGCAGTTCTTC. This encodes CASSPSPGLAGVFGSGEQFF.

This clonotype was counted many times. V usage is TRBV11-2 and J usage is TRBJ2-2, with 13 bases matching TRBD2. This CDR3 contains 17 residues. The germline gives CDR1 SGHAT, CDR2 FQNNGV. With 2 bases clipped from V and 4 bases from J, the junction kept 4 bases outside the gene matches. In nucleotides, the CDR3 is TGTGCCAGCAGCTTACGGACTAGCGGGAGTACCACCGGGGAGCTGTTTTTT. It specifies CASSLRTSGSTTGELFF. The full variable domain, rest sourced from reference TRBV11-2 and TRBJ2-2, is EAGVAQSPRYKIIEKRQSVAFWCNPISGHATLYWYQQILGQGPKLLIQFQNNGVVDDSQLPKDRFSAERLKGVDSTLKIQPAKLEDSAVYLCASSLRTSGSTTGELFFGEGSRLTVL.

This clonotype was observed at least ten times. The chain has TRBV7-8 and TRBJ1-2; D is unresolved. CDR3 length equals 15 residues. Germline lookup yields CDR1 SGHVS and CDR2 FQNEAQ. V lost 1 base, J lost 4 bases, and 13 bases lay in between. The CDR3 here is CASSLGGSASYGYTF. In DNA form, the CDR3 reads TGTGCCAGCAGCTTAGGGGGTTCAGCAAGCTATGGCTACACCTTC.

The rearrangement links TRBV7-4 to TRBJ2-4; D unresolved. The J call may be in error: the DNA end matches TRBJ2-1 better. Germline V gives CDR1 SGHVT, CDR2 SQSDAQ. The CDR3 totals 15 residues. The CDR3 nucleotides are TGTGCCAGCAGCTTAATGGACCGCACCTACAATGAGCAGTTCTTC. It codes for CASSLMDRTYNEQFF.

The V call is TRBV12-3 or TRBV12-4, the J call TRBJ2-7; D is uncertain. V shed 6 bases and J shed 2 bases, with 11 bases lying between them. The CDR3 consists of 13 residues. This CDR3 is CASRKGGTYEQYF. CDR3 nucleotide sequence: TGTGCCAGCAGGAAAGGTGGGACCTACGAGCAGTACTTC.

The V gene is TRBV7-4, the J gene TRBJ2-3; 11 nucleotides align to TRBD2. Looked up from germline, CDR1 is SGHVT and CDR2 is SQSDAQ. With 1 base clipped from V and 5 bases from J, the junction kept 8 bases outside the gene matches. The CDR3 has 17 residues. The CDR3 region has the DNA TGTGCCAGCAGCTTAGGTGCTGGACTAGCGGGTCGAGATACGCAGTATTTT. As protein: CASSLGAGLAGRDTQYF.

V is TRBV28 and J is TRBJ1-5; 9 bases map to TRBD1. Germline CDR1 reads MDHEN; CDR2 reads SYDVKM. The CDR3 contains 17 residues. Trimming took 6 bases from V and 1 from J; bases not matched to a gene: 10. Here the CDR3 reads CASRGGQGQGSNQPQHF. CDR3 in DNA: TGTGCCAGCAGGGGGGGGCAGGGACAGGGCAGCAATCAGCCCCAGCATTTT.

The V call is TRBV14, the J call TRBJ2-7; D unclear. The J call is doubtful: the DNA matches TRBJ2-1 better. This CDR3 spans 13 amino acids. Germline values: CDR1 SGHDN, CDR2 FVKESK. This CDR3 reads CASSQESADEQFF. For the CDR3, the DNA is TGTGCCAGCAGCCAAGAATCTGCAGATGAGCAGTTCTTC.

V is TRBV7-6 and J is TRBJ2-7; D might be TRBD1 (5 bases). Per the germline V gene, CDR1 is SGHVS and CDR2 is FNYEAQ. The germline V and J ends were trimmed by 4 bases and 1 base, with 8 bases remaining between them. CDR3 size: 13 residues. DNA for the CDR3: TGTGCCAGCAGCTCCAGGGATTCCTACGAGCAGTACTTC. Translating it yields CASSSRDSYEQYF.

This clonotype came up many times. V is TRBV28 and J is TRBJ1-6; tentative D call: TRBD1 (6 bases). The CDR3 extends over 16 amino acids. The V gene lost 6 bases and the J gene lost 9 bases, with 21 bases spanning the gap. Germline CDR1 MDHEN, CDR2 SYDVKM. The chain's CDR3 is CASRVGGRGAFSPLHF. In DNA, the CDR3 is TGTGCCAGCAGAGTTGGTGGCAGGGGAGCATTTTCACCCCTCCACTTT.

This sequence joins TRBV7-2 and TRBJ2-4; D remains unclear. The end of the DNA is better explained by TRBJ2-5, so the J call may be wrong. The CDR3 totals 11 residues. Germline V gene data show CDR1 as SGHTA and CDR2 as FQGNSA. The CDR3: CASSFGETQYF. In nucleotides, the CDR3 is TGTGCCAGCAGCTTTGGGGAGACCCAGTACTTC.

This clonotype was picked up many times. The gene calls are TRBV11-1 and TRBJ2-5; D unresolved. V lost 5 bases to trimming and J lost 1 base, with 11 bases between them. The CDR3 has 14 residues. The V gene's germline CDR1 is SGHAT and CDR2 FQDESV (reference sequence). The CDR3 here is CASSDRSIQETQYF. CDR3 bases: TGTGCCAGCAGCGACCGTTCTATCCAAGAGACCCAGTACTTC.